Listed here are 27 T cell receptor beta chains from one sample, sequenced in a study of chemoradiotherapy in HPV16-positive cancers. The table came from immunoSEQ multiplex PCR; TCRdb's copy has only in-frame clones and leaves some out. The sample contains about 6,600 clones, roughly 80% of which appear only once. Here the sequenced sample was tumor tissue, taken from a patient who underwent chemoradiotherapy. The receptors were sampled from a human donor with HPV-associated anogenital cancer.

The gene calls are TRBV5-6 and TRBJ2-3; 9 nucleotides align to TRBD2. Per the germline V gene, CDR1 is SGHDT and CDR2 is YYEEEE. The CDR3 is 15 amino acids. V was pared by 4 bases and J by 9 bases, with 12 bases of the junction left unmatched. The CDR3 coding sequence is TGTGCCAGCAGCCGACTTAATCTAGCGGGGTCGACGCAGTATTTT. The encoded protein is CASSRLNLAGSTQYF. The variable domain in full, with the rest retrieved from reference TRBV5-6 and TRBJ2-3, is DAGVTQSPTHLIKTRGQQVTLRCSPKSGHDTVSWYQQALGQGPQFIFQYYEEEERQRGNFPDRFSGHQFPNYSSELNVNALLLGDSALYLCASSRLNLAGSTQYFGPGTRLTVL.

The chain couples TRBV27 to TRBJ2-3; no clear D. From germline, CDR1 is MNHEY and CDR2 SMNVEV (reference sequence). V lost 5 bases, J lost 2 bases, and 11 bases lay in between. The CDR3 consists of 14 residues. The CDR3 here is CASSRAGTTDTQYF. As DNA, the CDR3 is TGTGCCAGCAGTAGGGCCGGAACCACAGATACGCAGTATTTT.

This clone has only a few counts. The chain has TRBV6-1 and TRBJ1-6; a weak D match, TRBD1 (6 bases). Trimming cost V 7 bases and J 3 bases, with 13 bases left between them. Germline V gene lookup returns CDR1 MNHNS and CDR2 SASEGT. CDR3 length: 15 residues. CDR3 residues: CASTPGVSYNSPLHF. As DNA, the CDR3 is TGTGCCAGCACCCCAGGGGTGAGCTATAATTCACCCCTCCACTTT.

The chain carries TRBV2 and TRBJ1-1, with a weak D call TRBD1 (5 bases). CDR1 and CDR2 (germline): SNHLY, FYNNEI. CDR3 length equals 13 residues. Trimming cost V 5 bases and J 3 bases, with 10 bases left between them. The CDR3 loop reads CASSWGVDTEAFF. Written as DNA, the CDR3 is TGTGCCAGCAGTTGGGGGGTAGACACTGAAGCTTTCTTT.

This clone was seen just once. The CDR3 spells CASSQDAGVLIEQYF. The CDR3 coding sequence is TGCGCCAGCAGCCAAGACGCGGGAGTCCTCATCGAGCAGTACTTC. The chain combines TRBV4-1 with TRBJ2-5, with TRBD2 matching over 7 bases. The J call may be incorrect, as the DNA end agrees better with TRBJ2-7. The CDR3 sequence is 15 residues long. Germline V CDR1 and CDR2: MGHRA, YSYEKL.

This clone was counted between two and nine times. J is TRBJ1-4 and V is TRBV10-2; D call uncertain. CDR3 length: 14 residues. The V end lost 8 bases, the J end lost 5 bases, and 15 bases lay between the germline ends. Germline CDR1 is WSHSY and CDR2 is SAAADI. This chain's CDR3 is CASRGRPRNEKLFF. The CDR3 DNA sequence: TGCGCCAGCCGAGGACGGCCGAGGAATGAAAAACTGTTTTTT.

This CDR3 is CASSLMGFENTIYF. The CDR3 DNA reads as TGTGCCAGCAGTTTAATGGGATTTGAAAACACCATATATTTT. This rearrangement joins TRBV28 to TRBJ1-3; D not resolved. Trimming pared 2 bases from V and 6 bases from J, leaving 11 bases between. Germline V gives CDR1 MDHEN, CDR2 SYDVKM. This CDR3 region has 14 residues.

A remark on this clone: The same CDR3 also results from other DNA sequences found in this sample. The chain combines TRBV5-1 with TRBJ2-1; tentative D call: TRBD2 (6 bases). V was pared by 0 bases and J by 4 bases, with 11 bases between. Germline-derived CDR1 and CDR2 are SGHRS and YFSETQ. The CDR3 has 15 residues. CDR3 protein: CASSLESSGYNEQFF. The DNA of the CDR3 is TGCGCCAGCAGCTTGGAATCGAGCGGGTACAATGAGCAGTTCTTC.

The CDR3 loop reads CASSLAGQGYNEQFF. The CDR3 coding sequence is TGTGCCAGCAGCTTGGCGGGACAGGGGTACAATGAGCAGTTCTTC. The J gene is TRBJ2-1, the V gene TRBV5-5; 10 positions match TRBD1. Trimming cost V 0 bases and J 4 bases; bases outside gene matches: 1. CDR1 is SGHKS and CDR2 is YYEKEE in the germline V gene (reference sequence). This CDR3 is 15 amino acids long.

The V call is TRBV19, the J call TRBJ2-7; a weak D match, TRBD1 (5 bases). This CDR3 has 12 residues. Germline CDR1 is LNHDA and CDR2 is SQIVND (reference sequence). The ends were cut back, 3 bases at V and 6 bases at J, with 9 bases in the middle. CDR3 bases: TGTGCCAGTAGTATTTTGGGGCGCGAGCAGTACTTC. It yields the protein CASSILGREQYF.

The CDR3 loop reads CASSHNRDNSPLHF. The CDR3 DNA reads TGTGCCAGCAGTCATAACAGGGATAATTCACCCCTCCACTTT. The genes are TRBV7-9 and TRBJ1-6, with D tentatively TRBD1 (6 bases). CDR3 length: 14 residues. V was cut by 6 bases and J by 5 bases, with 11 bases left in between. Germline V gene sequence: CDR1 SEHNR, CDR2 FQNEAQ (reference sequence).

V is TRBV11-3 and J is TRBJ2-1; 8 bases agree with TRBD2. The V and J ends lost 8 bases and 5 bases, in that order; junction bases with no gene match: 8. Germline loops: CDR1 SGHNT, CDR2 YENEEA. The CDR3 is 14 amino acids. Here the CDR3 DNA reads TGTGCCAGCGACGGGGGGGCCGAGAACAATGAGCAGTTCTTC. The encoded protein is CASDGGAENNEQFF.

The CDR3 here is CAWSVGQAYEQYF. The CDR3, as DNA: TGTGCCTGGAGTGTTGGGCAGGCCTACGAGCAGTACTTC. The chain uses TRBV30 and TRBJ2-7; D uncertain. This CDR3 spans 13 amino acids. CDR1 GTSNPN and CDR2 SVGIG come from the germline V gene (reference sequence). V lost 0 bases and J lost 2, with 8 bases in between.

CDR3 nucleotides: TGTGCCAGCGCTAAGGAGGGTTCCTACGAGCAGTACTTC. Translation gives CASAKEGSYEQYF. V and J are TRBV19 and TRBJ2-7; the D gene is possibly TRBD2 (6 bases). The CDR3 is made up of 13 amino acids. The V end lost 9 bases, the J end lost 1 base, and 13 bases lay between the germline ends. Germline-derived CDR1 and CDR2 are LNHDA and SQIVND (reference sequence). Full variable domain (outside the CDR3, taken from reference TRBV19 and TRBJ2-7): DGGITQSPKYLFRKEGQNVTLSCEQNLNHDAMYWYRQDPGQGLRLIYYSQIVNDFQKGDIAEGYSVSREKKESFPLTVTSAQKNPTAFYLCASAKEGSYEQYFGPGTRLTVT.

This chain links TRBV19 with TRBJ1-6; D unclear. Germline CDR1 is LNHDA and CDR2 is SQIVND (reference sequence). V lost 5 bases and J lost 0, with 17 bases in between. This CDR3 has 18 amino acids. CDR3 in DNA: TGTGCCAGTAGTTTACAGCGGACGGCCAGCTCCTATAATTCACCCCTCCACTTT. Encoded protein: CASSLQRTASSYNSPLHF.

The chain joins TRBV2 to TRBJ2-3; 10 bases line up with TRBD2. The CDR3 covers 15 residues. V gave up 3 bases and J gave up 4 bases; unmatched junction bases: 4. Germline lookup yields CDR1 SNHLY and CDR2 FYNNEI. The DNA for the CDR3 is TGTGCCAGCAGTGATAGCGGGAGGAGTGCAGATACGCAGTATTTT. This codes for CASSDSGRSADTQYF. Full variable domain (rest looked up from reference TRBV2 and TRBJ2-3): EPEVTQTPSHQVTQMGQEVILRCVPISNHLYFYWYRQILGQKVEFLVSFYNNEISEKSEIFDDQFSVERPDGSNFTLKIRSTKLEDSAMYFCASSDSGRSADTQYFGPGTRLTVL.

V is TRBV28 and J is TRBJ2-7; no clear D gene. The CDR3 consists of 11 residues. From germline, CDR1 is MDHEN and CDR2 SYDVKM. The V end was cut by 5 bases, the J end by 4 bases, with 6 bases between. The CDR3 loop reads CASSRRYEQYF. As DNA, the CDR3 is TGTGCCAGCAGTCGACGATACGAGCAGTACTTC. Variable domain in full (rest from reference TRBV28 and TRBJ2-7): DVKVTQSSRYLVKRTGEKVFLECVQDMDHENMFWYRQDPGLGLRLIYFSYDVKMKEKGDIPEGYSVSREKKERFSLILESASTNQTSMYLCASSRRYEQYFGPGTRLTVT.

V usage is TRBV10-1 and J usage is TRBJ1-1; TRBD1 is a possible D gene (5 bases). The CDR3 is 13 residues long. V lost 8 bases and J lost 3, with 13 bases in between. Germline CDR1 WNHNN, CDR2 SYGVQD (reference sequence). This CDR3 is CASQRGIDTEAFF. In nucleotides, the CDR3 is TGCGCCAGCCAGCGGGGGATAGACACTGAAGCTTTCTTT.

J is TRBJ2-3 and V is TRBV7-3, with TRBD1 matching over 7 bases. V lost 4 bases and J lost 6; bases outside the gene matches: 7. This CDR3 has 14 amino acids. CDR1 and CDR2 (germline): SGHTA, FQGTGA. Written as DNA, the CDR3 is TGTGCCAGCAGCTCCCAGGGGGATGTGGATACGCAGTATTTT. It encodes CASSSQGDVDTQYF.

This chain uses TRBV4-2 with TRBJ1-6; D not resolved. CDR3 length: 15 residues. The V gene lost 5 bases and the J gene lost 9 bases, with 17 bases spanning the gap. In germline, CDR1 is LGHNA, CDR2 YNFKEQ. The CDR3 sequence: CASSLAVGTSSPLHF. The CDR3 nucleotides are TGTGCCAGCAGCTTGGCTGTAGGTACCAGTTCACCCCTCCACTTT.

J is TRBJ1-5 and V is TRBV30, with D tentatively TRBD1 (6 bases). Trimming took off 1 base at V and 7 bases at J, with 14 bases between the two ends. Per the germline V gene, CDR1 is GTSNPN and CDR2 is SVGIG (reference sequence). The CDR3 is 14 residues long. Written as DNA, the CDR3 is TGTGCCTGGAGTGGGGGGCAGCAGGGCCAGCCCCAGCATTTT. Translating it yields CAWSGGQQGQPQHF.

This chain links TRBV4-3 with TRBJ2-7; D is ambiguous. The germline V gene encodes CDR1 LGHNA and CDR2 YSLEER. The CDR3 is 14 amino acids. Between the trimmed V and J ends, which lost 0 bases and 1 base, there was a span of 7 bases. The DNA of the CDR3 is TGCGCCAGCAGCCAAGATAGCCTATCCTACGAGCAGTACTTC. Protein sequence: CASSQDSLSYEQYF.

The CDR3 region is CASSGWDGSYEQYF. The CDR3 DNA follows: TGTGCCAGCAGTGGTTGGGACGGCTCCTACGAGCAGTACTTC. J is TRBJ2-7 and V is TRBV6-1; D may match TRBD1 or TRBD2 (5 bases each). The length of the CDR3 is 14 residues. V lost 4 bases to trimming and J lost 0 bases, with 10 bases between them. Germline CDR1 is MNHNS and CDR2 is SASEGT.

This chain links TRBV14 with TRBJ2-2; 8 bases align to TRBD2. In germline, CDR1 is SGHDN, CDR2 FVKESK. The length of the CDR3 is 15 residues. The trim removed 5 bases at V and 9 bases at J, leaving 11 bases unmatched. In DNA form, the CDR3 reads TGTGCCAGCAGCGGAAAAGTAGCGGGGCCACGGGAGCTGTTTTTT. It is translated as CASSGKVAGPRELFF.

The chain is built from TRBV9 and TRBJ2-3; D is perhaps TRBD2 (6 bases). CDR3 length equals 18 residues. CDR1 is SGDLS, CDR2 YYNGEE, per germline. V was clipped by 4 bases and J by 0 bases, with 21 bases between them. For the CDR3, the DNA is TGTGCCAGCAGCCCACACAACGATGGGCGGGGTAGCACAGATACGCAGTATTTT. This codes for CASSPHNDGRGSTDTQYF.

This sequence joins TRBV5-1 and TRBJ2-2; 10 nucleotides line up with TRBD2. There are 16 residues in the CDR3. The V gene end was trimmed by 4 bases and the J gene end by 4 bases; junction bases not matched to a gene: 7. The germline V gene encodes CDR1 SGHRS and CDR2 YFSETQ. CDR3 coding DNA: TGCGCCAGCAGCCCAATTAGCGGGGGGACCACCGGGGAGCTGTTTTTT. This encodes CASSPISGGTTGELFF.

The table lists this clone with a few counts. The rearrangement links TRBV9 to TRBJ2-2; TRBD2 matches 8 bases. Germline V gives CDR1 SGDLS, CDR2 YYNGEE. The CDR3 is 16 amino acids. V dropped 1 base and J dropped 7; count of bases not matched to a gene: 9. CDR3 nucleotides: TGTGCCAGCAGCGTACAAGTCGGGGGGGCCATCGGGGAGCTGTTTTTT. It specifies CASSVQVGGAIGELFF.